This note documents a single TCR beta chain sequence. The antigen is unknown. The record originates from a study of identical twins. Regarding the study as a whole: High-abundance cord blood beta clonotypes had fewer insertions; memory repertoires showed none. Out-of-frame sharing of TCR alpha in monozygotic twins was underestimated by models.

Germline CDR1 MDHEN, CDR2 SYDVKM. J lost 1 base, V lost 6 bases, and 3 bases had no gene match. This CDR3 region has 15 residues. Through template switching, a universal primer site was introduced, and the cDNA contained unique molecular identifiers. TCRdb independently ran MiXCR on the 5' RACE reads; one entry per CDR3 protein. In the table there are 1.5 million to 2 million distinct CDR3 sequences, about 32% of which are singletons. V gene TRBV28 combines with J gene TRBJ2-3, with TRBD2 matching 11 bases. The sample comprised cord blood. The receptor was derived from a newborn girl in good health. The CDR3 sequence: CASSRSGRGTDTQYF. In DNA, the CDR3 is TGTGCCAGCAGCCGTAGCGGGAGGGGCACAGATACGCAGTATTTT. Based on the CDR3 plus reference TRBV28 and TRBJ2-3, the full variable domain is DVKVTQSSRYLVKRTGEKVFLECVQDMDHENMFWYRQDPGLGLRLIYFSYDVKMKEKGDIPEGYSVSREKKERFSLILESASTNQTSMYLCASSRSGRGTDTQYFGPGTRLTVL.